This TCR beta chain was sequenced during a study of T cell responses to AZD1222 COVID-19 vaccine. V lost 4 bases, J lost 3 bases, and 3 bases stayed unmatched. The CDR3 runs 14 residues. Germline assignment: CDR1 MNHEY and CDR2 SVGAGI. Clones were read by immunoSEQ multiplex PCR, and TCRdb kept only the in-frame ones, dropping some. The sample has around 210,000 clones; about 94% are singletons. This clonotype was obtained from an adult who received the MenACWY meningococcal vaccine as a control. This sample comprised peripheral blood, obtained 28 days after the second dose of the MenACWY control vaccine. The V call is TRBV6-5, the J call TRBJ2-1; 7 nucleotides agree with TRBD1. CDR3 amino acids: CASSSRDSYNEQFF. The CDR3 nucleotides are TGTGCCAGCAGTTCCCGGGACAGCTACAATGAGCAGTTCTTC.